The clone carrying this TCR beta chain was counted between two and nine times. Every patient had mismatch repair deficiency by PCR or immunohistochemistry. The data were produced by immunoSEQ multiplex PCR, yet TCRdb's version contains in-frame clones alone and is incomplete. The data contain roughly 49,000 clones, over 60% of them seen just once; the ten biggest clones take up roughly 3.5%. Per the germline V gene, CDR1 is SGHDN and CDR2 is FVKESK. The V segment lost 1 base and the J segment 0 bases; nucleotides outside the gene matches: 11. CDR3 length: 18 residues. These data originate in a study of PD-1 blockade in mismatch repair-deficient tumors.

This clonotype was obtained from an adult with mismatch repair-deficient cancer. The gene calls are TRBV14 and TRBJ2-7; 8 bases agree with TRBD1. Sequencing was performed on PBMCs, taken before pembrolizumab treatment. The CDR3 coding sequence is TGTGCCAGCAGCCAAGTCTCCTTTACGGGACAGGTCTCCTACGAGCAGTACTTC. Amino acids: CASSQVSFTGQVSYEQYF.